The clone carrying this T cell receptor (beta chain) was counted at least ten times. What it recognizes is unknown. A read error may produce the germline difference seen at one junction end. The data derive from a study of response to subunit inactivated influenza vaccine. The CDR3 sequence is 14 residues long. Germline V lookup: CDR1 ENHRY, CDR2 SYGVKD. Whole-study results and caveats: New T cells are recruited in small numbers by each seasonal influenza vaccination, according to the authors' suggestion.

Via MiXCR, TCRdb re-called the RT-PCR reads, giving one row per CDR3 protein. The sample includes 860,000 or so distinct CDR3 sequences, approximately 21% of them seen just once. The TCR originated in a man aged 45 to 65 who received an inactivated influenza vaccine. The sample in question was PBMCs from blood, obtained less than 6 days after vaccination. The chain recombines TRBV10-3 with TRBJ2-7; TRBD2 aligns across 9 bases. CDR3 sequence: CATSGLATSYEQYF. CDR3 DNA sequence: TGTGCCACCAGTGGACTAGCGACCTCCTACGAGCAGTACTTC.